Below, 18 T cell receptor beta chains from the same sample are listed, as sequenced in a study of blood T cell repertoires in COVID-19. The protocol was immunoSEQ multiplex PCR, while the TCRdb copy is restricted to in-frame clones and leaves out a portion. The table shows approximately 66,000 clones, with 73% occurring only once. Sequencing used peripheral blood. The receptor set was obtained from a man aged 60-69 years with acute or convalescent COVID-19.

The chain carries TRBV6-5 and TRBJ2-1, with 8 bases fitting TRBD2. From germline, CDR1 is MNHEY and CDR2 SVGAGI. CDR3 length: 15 amino acids. V shed 4 bases and J 8 bases; nucleotides not matched to a gene: 10. This CDR3 is CASSLQGLGQDEQFF. CDR3 in DNA: TGTGCCAGCAGTTTACAGGGACTAGGGCAAGATGAGCAGTTCTTC.

This clone was observed a handful of times. The V call is TRBV11-2, the J call TRBJ2-5; D gene unclear. Germline loops: CDR1 SGHAT, CDR2 FQNNGV. This CDR3 spans 15 amino acids. Trimming shortened V by 5 bases and J by 5 bases, and 18 bases separated the two germline ends. CDR3 amino acids: CASSPNGLDGETQYF. The CDR3 DNA is TGTGCCAGCAGCCCCAATGGGCTGGATGGGGAGACCCAGTACTTC.

This clone has a handful of counts. This rearrangement joins TRBV7-7 to TRBJ2-2, with TRBD1 identical over 8 bases. The trim removed 6 bases at V and 4 bases at J, leaving 10 bases unmatched. The length of the CDR3 is 16 residues. Germline V CDR1 and CDR2: SSHAT, FNYEAQ (reference sequence). The CDR3 loop is CASSNSPDRGTGELFF. The CDR3 nucleotides are TGTGCCAGCAGTAACAGCCCAGACAGGGGCACCGGGGAGCTGTTTTTT.

This chain joins TRBV2 and TRBJ2-1; 8 nucleotides agree with TRBD1. The V and J ends lost 6 bases and 8 bases, in that order; junction bases with no gene match: 12. The CDR3 contains 15 residues. CDR1 SNHLY and CDR2 FYNNEI come from the germline V gene. The CDR3 is CASRGFRGLKYEQFF. In DNA form, the CDR3 reads TGTGCCAGCAGGGGGTTCAGGGGGCTCAAGTATGAGCAGTTCTTC.

The J gene is TRBJ1-1, the V gene TRBV7-3; D is possibly TRBD1 (5 bases). The CDR3 is made up of 14 amino acids. With 2 bases removed from V and 1 base from J, the gap between germline ends came to 8 bases. The V gene's germline CDR1 is SGHTA and CDR2 FQGTGA. The DNA of the CDR3 is TGTGCCAGCAGCTTAGGGGCAGGGAACACTGAAGCTTTCTTT. Amino acid sequence: CASSLGAGNTEAFF.

The chain recombines TRBV4-1 with TRBJ2-3; 12 bases align to TRBD2. Germline CDR1 is MGHRA and CDR2 is YSYEKL. This CDR3 is built from 15 residues. V shed 4 bases, J shed 2 bases, and the junction held 1 base outside the gene matches. The CDR3 spells CASSRLAGATDTQYF. The CDR3 DNA reads TGCGCCAGCAGCCGACTAGCGGGGGCCACAGATACGCAGTATTTT.

This clone was seen only a few times. The chain uses TRBV5-6 and TRBJ2-1; TRBD2 might be the D (6 bases). CDR3 length: 16 residues. Per germline, CDR1 SGHDT and CDR2 YYEEEE. Trimming took off 4 bases at V and 0 bases at J, with 14 bases between the two ends. The CDR3 loop is CASSPLGRSSYNEQFF. In DNA, the CDR3 is TGTGCCAGCAGCCCCTTAGGGAGGAGCTCCTACAATGAGCAGTTCTTC.

The chain joins TRBV24-1 to TRBJ1-2; unclear D gene. Germline V gene data show CDR1 as KGHDR and CDR2 as SFDVKD. The V end lost 4 bases, the J end lost 0 bases, and 11 bases lay between the germline ends. The CDR3 totals 15 residues. The CDR3 region has the DNA TGTGCCACCAGTGACTCCGGGATAGCTAACTATGGCTACACCTTC. As protein: CATSDSGIANYGYTF.

This chain joins TRBV7-8 and TRBJ2-5, with D possibly matching TRBD2 (9 bases). Germline V gene sequence: CDR1 SGHVS, CDR2 FQNEAQ. The CDR3 runs to 19 residues. Trimming took 5 bases from V and 4 from J, leaving 29 bases between them. The CDR3 region has the DNA TGTGCCAGCAGCCCCTACCAGGGGGCGGGGGGGTATCCGGGAGAGACCCAGTACTTC. Translation: CASSPYQGAGGYPGETQYF.

V is TRBV7-2 and J is TRBJ2-5; a weak D match, TRBD1 (6 bases). The V end was cut by 7 bases, the J end by 1 base, with 16 bases between. The length of the CDR3 is 15 residues. Germline V gene data show CDR1 as SGHTA and CDR2 as FQGNSA. CDR3 in DNA: TGTGCCAGCACTCGGGCAGGGGCTCTCCAAGAGACCCAGTACTTC. Translation: CASTRAGALQETQYF.

The V and J genes are TRBV9 and TRBJ1-1; 9 positions agree with TRBD1. The junction had 4 bases not matched to a gene; V was cut back by 2 bases and J by 8 bases. The CDR3 has 13 amino acids. CDR1 is SGDLS and CDR2 is YYNGEE in the germline V gene. The CDR3 sequence: CASSVGTGSEAFF. CDR3 sequence (DNA): TGTGCCAGCAGCGTCGGGACAGGGAGCGAAGCTTTCTTT.

This sequence joins TRBV5-4 and TRBJ1-6; no definite D call. V was shortened by 0 bases and J by 0 bases, with 7 bases between the two germline ends. The germline V gene has CDR1 SGHNT and CDR2 YYREEE (reference sequence). The CDR3 is made up of 16 amino acids. The CDR3 bases are TGTGCCAGCAGCTTGGATCTGAGCTCCTATAATTCACCCCTCCACTTT. Protein sequence: CASSLDLSSYNSPLHF.

J is TRBJ2-7 and V is TRBV3-1 (or the pseudogene TRBV3-2); TRBD2 might be the D (7 bases). Germline loops: CDR1 LGHDT, CDR2 YNNKEL (reference sequence). CDR3 length equals 16 residues. With 0 bases removed from V and 7 bases from J, the gap between germline ends came to 19 bases. CDR3 coding DNA: TGTGCCAGCAGCCAAGATTCGTCCGGGGGGCTTGGGGAGCAGTACGTC. As protein: CASSQDSSGGLGEQYV.

The rearrangement uses TRBV9 and TRBJ1-3, with D possibly being TRBD1 (6 bases). The CDR3 covers 14 residues. V gave up 3 bases and J gave up 3 bases, with 10 bases separating them. Germline V CDR1 and CDR2: SGDLS, YYNGEE. For the CDR3, the DNA is TGTGCCAGCAGCGGGACAGTCGGTGGAAACACCATATATTTT. Amino acid sequence: CASSGTVGGNTIYF.

V and J are TRBV4-2 and TRBJ2-3; TRBD2 agrees at 10 bases. Germline lookup yields CDR1 LGHNA and CDR2 YNFKEQ. CDR3 length: 16 amino acids. J was trimmed by 2 bases and V by 4 bases; bases with no gene match: 6. For the CDR3, the DNA is TGTGCCAGCAGCCCAAATAGCGGGGGGAACACAGATACGCAGTATTTT. Encoded protein: CASSPNSGGNTDTQYF.

CDR3 residues: CASSLTGAGVDYGYTF. In nucleotides, the CDR3 is TGTGCCAGCAGCTTAACTGGGGCTGGGGTAGACTATGGCTACACCTTC. The chain couples TRBV7-9 to TRBJ1-2; weak D call: TRBD1 (5 bases). The CDR3 is 16 amino acids. Germline CDR1 and CDR2: SEHNR and FQNEAQ (reference sequence). Trimming shortened V by 2 bases and J by 3 bases, and 16 bases separated the two germline ends.

The V call is TRBV4-2, the J call TRBJ2-1; perhaps TRBD1 as D (5 bases). The ends were cut back, 2 bases at V and 8 bases at J, with 16 bases in the middle. In germline, CDR1 is LGHNA, CDR2 YNFKEQ. The CDR3 loop spans 15 amino acids. CDR3 in DNA: TGTGCCAGCAGCCAAAGGGGTGGCGGTGGCGATGAGCAGTTCTTC. The encoded protein is CASSQRGGGGDEQFF.

The J gene is TRBJ2-1, the V gene TRBV24-1; 10 bases map to TRBD2. The germline V gene has CDR1 KGHDR and CDR2 SFDVKD. This CDR3 is built from 19 residues. Trimming cost V 0 bases and J 9 bases; bases outside gene matches: 16. CDR3 sequence (DNA): TGTGCCACCAGTGATTTGACAACCCTAGCGGGGGAAATTGTGGGTGAGCAGTTCTTC. This encodes CATSDLTTLAGEIVGEQFF.